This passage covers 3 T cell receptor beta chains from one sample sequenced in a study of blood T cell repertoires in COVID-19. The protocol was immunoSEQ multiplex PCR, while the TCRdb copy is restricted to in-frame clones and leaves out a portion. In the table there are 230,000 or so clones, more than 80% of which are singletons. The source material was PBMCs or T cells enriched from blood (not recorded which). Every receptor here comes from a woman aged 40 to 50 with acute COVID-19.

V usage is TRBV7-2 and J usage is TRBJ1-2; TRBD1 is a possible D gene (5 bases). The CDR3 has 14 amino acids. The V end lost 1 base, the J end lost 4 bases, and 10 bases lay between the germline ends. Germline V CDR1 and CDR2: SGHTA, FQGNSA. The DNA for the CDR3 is TGTGCCAGCAGCTTAGGACAGAACCTCTATGGCTACACCTTC. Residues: CASSLGQNLYGYTF.

In DNA form, the CDR3 reads TGTGCCAGTCGCCGGGAGGGGGCAGCTAACTATGGCTACACCTTC. Its translation: CASRREGAANYGYTF. This chain connects TRBV19 to TRBJ1-2; 7 nucleotides line up with TRBD1. The J segment lost 0 bases and the V segment lost 8 bases, leaving 9 bases of the junction unmatched. CDR3 length equals 15 residues. Germline V gives CDR1 LNHDA, CDR2 SQIVND (reference sequence).

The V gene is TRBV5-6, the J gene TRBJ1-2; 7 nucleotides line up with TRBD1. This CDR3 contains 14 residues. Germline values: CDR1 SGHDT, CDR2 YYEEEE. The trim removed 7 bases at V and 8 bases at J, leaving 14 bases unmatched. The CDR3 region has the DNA TGTGCCAGCTGGGAAGGGACAGCTCTATGGGGCTACACCTTC. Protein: CASWEGTALWGYTF.